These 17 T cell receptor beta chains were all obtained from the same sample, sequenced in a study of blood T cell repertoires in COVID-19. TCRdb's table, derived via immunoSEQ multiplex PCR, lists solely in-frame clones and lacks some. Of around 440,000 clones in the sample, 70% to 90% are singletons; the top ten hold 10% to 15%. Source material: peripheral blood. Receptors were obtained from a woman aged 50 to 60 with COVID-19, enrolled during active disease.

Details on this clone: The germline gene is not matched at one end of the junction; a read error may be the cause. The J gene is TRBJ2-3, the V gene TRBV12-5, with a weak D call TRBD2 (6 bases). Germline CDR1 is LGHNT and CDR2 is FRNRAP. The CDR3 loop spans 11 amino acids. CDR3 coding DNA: TGTGCTAGTGCACGCGGGACTTCTTTACAATTT. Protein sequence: CASARGTSLQF.

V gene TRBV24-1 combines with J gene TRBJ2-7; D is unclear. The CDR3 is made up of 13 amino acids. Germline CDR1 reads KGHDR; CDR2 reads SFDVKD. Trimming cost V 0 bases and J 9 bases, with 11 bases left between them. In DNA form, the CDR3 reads TGTGCCACCAGTGATTTGGCCAGCCGCGGGCAGTACTTC. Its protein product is CATSDLASRGQYF.

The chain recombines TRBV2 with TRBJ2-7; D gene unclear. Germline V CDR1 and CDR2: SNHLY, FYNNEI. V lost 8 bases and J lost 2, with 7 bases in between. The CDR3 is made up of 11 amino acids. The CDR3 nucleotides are TGTGCCAGCGGTCAGGCCTACGAGCAGTACTTC. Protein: CASGQAYEQYF. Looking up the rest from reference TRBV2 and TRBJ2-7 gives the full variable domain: EPEVTQTPSHQVTQMGQEVILRCVPISNHLYFYWYRQILGQKVEFLVSFYNNEISEKSEIFDDQFSVERPDGSNFTLKIRSTKLEDSAMYFCASGQAYEQYFGPGTRLTVT.

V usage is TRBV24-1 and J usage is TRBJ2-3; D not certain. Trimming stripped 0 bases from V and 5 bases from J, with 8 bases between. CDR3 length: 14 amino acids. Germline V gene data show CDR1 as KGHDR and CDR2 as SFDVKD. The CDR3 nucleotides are TGTGCCACCAGTGATTTGCGAACAAGAGATACGCAGTATTTT. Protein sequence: CATSDLRTRDTQYF.

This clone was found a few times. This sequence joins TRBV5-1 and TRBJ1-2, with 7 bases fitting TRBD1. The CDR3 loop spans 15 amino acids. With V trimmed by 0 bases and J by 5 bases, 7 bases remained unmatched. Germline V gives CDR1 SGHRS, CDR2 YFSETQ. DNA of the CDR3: TGCGCCAGCAGCTTGGAATCCAGGGGGACTTATGGCTACACCTTC. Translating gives CASSLESRGTYGYTF.

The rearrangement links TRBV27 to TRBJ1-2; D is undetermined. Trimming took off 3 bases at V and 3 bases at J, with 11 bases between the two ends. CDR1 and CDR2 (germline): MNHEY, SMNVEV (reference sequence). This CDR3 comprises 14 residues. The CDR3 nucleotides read TGTGCCAGCAGTTTCCGGAGTCGCGACTATGGCTACACCTTC. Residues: CASSFRSRDYGYTF.

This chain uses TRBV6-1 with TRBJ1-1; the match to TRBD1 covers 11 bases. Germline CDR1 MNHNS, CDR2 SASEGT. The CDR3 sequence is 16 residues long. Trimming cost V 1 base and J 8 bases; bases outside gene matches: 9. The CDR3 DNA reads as TGTGCCAGCAGTGAAGTCGCCCCCGGGACAGGGGGAGAAGCTTTCTTT. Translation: CASSEVAPGTGGEAFF.

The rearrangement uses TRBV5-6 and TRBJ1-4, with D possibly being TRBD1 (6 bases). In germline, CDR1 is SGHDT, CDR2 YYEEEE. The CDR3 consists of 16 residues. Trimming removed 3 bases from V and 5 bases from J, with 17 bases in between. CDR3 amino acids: CASSSYRTVGNEKLFF. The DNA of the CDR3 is TGTGCCAGCAGCTCCTATCGGACAGTGGGGAATGAAAAACTGTTTTTT.

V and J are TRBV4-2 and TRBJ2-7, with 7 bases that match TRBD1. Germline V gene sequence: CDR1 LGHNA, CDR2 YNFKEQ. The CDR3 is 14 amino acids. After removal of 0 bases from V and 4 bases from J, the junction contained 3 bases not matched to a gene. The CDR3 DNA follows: TGTGCCAGCAGCCAAGACACAGGGGAATACGAGCAGTACTTC. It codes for CASSQDTGEYEQYF.

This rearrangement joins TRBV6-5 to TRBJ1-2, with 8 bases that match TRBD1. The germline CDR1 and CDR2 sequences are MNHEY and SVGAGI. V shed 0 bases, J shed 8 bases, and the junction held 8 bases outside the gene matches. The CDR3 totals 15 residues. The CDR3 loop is CASSYSRTGSRGYTF. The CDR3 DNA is TGTGCCAGCAGTTACTCGAGGACAGGGTCTAGGGGCTACACCTTC.

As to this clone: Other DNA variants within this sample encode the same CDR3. In DNA, the CDR3 is TGTGCCAGCAGCTTGGGACAGGGGGTGCGTGGCTACACCTTC. Its translation: CASSLGQGVRGYTF. The rearrangement joins TRBV13 to TRBJ1-2; 11 bases line up with TRBD1. The V segment lost 3 bases and the J segment 7 bases; nucleotides outside the gene matches: 4. The CDR3 consists of 14 residues. Looked up from germline, CDR1 is PRHDT and CDR2 is FYEKMQ (reference sequence).

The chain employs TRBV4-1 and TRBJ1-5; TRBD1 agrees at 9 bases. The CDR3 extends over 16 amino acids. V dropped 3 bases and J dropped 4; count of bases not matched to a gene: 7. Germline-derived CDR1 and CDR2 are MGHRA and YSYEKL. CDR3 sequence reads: CASSHEQGAWNQPQHF. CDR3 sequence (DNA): TGCGCCAGCAGCCATGAACAGGGGGCCTGGAATCAGCCCCAGCATTTT.

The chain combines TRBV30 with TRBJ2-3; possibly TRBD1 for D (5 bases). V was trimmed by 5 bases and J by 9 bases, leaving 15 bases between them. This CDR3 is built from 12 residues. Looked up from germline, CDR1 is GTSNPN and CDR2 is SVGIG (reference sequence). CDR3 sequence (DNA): TGTGCCTGGGGCACAGGACCACCAACGCAGTATTTT. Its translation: CAWGTGPPTQYF.

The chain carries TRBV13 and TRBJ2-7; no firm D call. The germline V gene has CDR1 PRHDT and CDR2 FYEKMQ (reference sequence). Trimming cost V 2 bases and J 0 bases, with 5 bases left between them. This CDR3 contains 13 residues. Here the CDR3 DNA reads TGTGCCAGCAGCTTACCGAGCTCCTACGAGCAGTACTTC. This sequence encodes CASSLPSSYEQYF.

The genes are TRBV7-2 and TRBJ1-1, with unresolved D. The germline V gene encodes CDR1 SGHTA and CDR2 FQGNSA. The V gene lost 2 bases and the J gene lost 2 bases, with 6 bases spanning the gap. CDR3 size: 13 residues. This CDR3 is CASSLSRNTEAFF. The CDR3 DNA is TGTGCCAGCAGCTTATCCCGTAACACTGAAGCTTTCTTT.

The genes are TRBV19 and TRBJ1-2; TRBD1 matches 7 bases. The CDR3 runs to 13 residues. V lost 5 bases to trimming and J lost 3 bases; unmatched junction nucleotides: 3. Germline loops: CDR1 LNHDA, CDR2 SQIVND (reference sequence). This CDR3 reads CASSVQGDYGYTF. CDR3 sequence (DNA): TGTGCCAGTAGTGTCCAGGGGGACTATGGCTACACCTTC.

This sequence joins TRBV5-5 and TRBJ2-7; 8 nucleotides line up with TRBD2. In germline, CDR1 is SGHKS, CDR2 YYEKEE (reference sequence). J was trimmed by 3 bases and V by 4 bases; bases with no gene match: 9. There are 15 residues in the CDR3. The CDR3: CASSIGGGTDYEQYF. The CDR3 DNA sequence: TGTGCCAGCAGCATCGGCGGGGGGACCGACTACGAGCAGTACTTC.